These T cell receptor beta chains were read from a single sample in a study of blood T cell repertoires in COVID-19. Assay used: immunoSEQ multiplex PCR; TCRdb lists only in-frame clones, some missing. The data show a few hundred thousand clones, around nine tenths seen once. What was sequenced was PBMCs or T cells enriched from blood (not recorded which). All receptors come from a woman in her sixties or seventies who had recovered from COVID-19. Each CDR3 is given with its conserved first and last residue.

v_call	j_call	cdr3_aa
TRBV28	TRBJ1-6	CASLTGVDSPLHF
TRBV28	TRBJ1-2	CAGQDRGLGYTF
TRBV30	TRBJ1-5	CARLTGTGENQPQHF
TRBV28	TRBJ1-5	CASSLGTGGPSAQHF
TRBV25-1	TRBJ1-5	CASSKGQGNSNQPQHF
TRBV9	TRBJ2-1	CASSARTGYNEQFF
TRBV7-9	TRBJ1-2	CASTLGGTVHYGYTF
TRBV24-1	TRBJ2-7	CATQQGRRTRRGYEQYF
TRBV10-3	TRBJ2-3	CASGAGTDTQYF
TRBV5-1	TRBJ1-3	CASSVLGQRNTIYF
TRBV5-1	TRBJ1-5	CASRAGEQLNQPQHF
TRBV7-3	TRBJ2-5	CASSPVGNQETQYF
TRBV30	TRBJ1-6	CAWSGNRGSNSPLHF
TRBV4-1	TRBJ1-2	CASSPRQGAGDYGYTF
TRBV7-3	TRBJ2-7	CASAGGGTGYEQYF
TRBV28	TRBJ2-3	CASTGVMGKSPPSGDTQYF
TRBV4-1	TRBJ2-1	CASSPGTGGINEQFF
TRBV7-9	TRBJ1-1	CASSLLGGGRTEAFF
TRBV12-3/TRBV12-4	TRBJ1-1	CASSWNSPGGAFF
TRBV29-1	TRBJ2-3	CSSRGLTDTQYF
TRBV13	TRBJ1-3	CASSWRGYSGNTIYF
TRBV23-1	TRBJ1-3	CASSHRDSGNTIYF